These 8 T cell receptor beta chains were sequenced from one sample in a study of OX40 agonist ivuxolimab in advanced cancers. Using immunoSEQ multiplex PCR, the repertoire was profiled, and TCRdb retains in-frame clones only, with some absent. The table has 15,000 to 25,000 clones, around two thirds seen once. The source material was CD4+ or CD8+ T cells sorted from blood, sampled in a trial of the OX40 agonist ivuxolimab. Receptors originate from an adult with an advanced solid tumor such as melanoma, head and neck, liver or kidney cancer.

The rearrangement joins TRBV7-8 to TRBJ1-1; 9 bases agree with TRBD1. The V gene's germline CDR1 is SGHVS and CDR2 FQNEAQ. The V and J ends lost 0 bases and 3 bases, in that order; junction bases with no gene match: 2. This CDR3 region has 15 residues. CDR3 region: CASSLAQGAHTEAFF. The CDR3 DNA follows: TGTGCCAGCAGCTTAGCACAGGGGGCGCACACTGAAGCTTTCTTT.

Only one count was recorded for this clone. This CDR3 reads CASSPWGATYEQYF. CDR3 coding DNA: TGTGCCAGCAGCCCCTGGGGGGCGACCTACGAGCAGTACTTC. The chain joins TRBV13 to TRBJ2-7; D could derive from TRBD1 or TRBD2 (6 bases each). The CDR3 runs to 14 residues. Trimming stripped 5 bases from V and 2 bases from J, with 13 bases between. Germline V lookup: CDR1 PRHDT, CDR2 FYEKMQ (reference sequence). The full variable domain, rest sourced from reference TRBV13 and TRBJ2-7, is AAGVIQSPRHLIKEKRETATLKCYPIPRHDTVYWYQQGPGQDPQFLISFYEKMQSDKGSIPDRFSAQQFSDYHSELNMSSLELGDSALYFCASSPWGATYEQYFGPGTRLTVT.

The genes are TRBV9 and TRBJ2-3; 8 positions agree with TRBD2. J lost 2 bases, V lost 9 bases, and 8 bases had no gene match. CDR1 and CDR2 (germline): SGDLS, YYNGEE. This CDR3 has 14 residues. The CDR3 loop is CATSGGLNTDTQYF. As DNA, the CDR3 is TGTGCCACCTCGGGGGGGCTTAACACAGATACGCAGTATTTT. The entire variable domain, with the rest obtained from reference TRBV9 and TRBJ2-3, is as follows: DSGVTQTPKHLITATGQRVTLRCSPRSGDLSVYWYQQSLDQGLQFLIQYYNGEERAKGNILERFSAQQFPDLHSELNLSSLELGDSALYFCATSGGLNTDTQYFGPGTRLTVL.

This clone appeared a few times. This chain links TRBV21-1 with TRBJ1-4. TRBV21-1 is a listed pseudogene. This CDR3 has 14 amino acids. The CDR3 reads CASKRGAENEKLFF. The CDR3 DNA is TGTGCCAGCAAACGGGGGGCCGAGAATGAAAAACTGTTTTTT.

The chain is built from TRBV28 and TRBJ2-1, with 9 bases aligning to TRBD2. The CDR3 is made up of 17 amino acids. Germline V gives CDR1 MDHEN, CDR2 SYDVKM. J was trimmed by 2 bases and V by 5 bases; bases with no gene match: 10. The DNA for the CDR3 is TGTGCCAGCAGTCCCCGCCCGGCGGGAGGGCCCTACAATGAGCAGTTCTTC. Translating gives CASSPRPAGGPYNEQFF.

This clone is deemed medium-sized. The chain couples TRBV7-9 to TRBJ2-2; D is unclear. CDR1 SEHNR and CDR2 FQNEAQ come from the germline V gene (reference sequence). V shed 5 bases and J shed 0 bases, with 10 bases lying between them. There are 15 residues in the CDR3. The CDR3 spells CASSLSRTNTGELFF. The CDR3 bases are TGTGCCAGCAGCCTCAGTAGAACGAACACCGGGGAGCTGTTTTTT.

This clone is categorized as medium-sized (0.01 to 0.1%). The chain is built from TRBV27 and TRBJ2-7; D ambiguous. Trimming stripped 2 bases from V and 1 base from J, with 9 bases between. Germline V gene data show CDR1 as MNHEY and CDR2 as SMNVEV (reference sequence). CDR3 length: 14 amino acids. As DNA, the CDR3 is TGTGCCAGCAGTTTAAGGACGGCTTCCTACGAGCAGTACTTC. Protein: CASSLRTASYEQYF.

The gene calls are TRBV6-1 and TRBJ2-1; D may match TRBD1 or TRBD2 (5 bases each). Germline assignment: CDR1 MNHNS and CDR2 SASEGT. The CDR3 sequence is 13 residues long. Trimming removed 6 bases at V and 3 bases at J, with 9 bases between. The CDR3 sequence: CASRGVNYNEQFF. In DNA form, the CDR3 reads TGTGCCAGCAGGGGGGTCAACTACAATGAGCAGTTCTTC.